This entry lists 12 T cell receptor beta chains sequenced from one sample in a study of CD8 T cells in Susac syndrome. Random hexamers were used to reverse transcribe the RNA input (roughly 0.5 to 1 ug). In TCRdb, the immunoSEQ multiplex PCR reads were re-called with MiXCR into one record per CDR3 protein. The table lists roughly 400,000 distinct CDR3 sequences, more than 80% of them singletons. The sequenced material came from CD8+ T cells from PBMCs. The receptors shown here come from a human donor with multiple sclerosis.

In its sample, this clonotype was seen once. This chain connects TRBV9 to TRBJ2-1; D unresolved. Germline values: CDR1 SGDLS, CDR2 YYNGEE. The V and J ends lost 4 bases and 0 bases respectively, with 11 bases between them. This CDR3 is 15 amino acids long. CDR3 amino acids: CASSNDWFSYNEQFF. The CDR3, as DNA: TGTGCCAGCAGCAACGACTGGTTCTCCTACAATGAGCAGTTCTTC.

This clonotype was detected only once. V gene TRBV3-1 combines with J gene TRBJ1-6, with D possibly TRBD1 on 6 matching bases. V was trimmed by 3 bases and J by 10 bases, leaving 16 bases between them. CDR1 and CDR2 from the germline V gene are LGHDT and YNNKEL (reference sequence). This CDR3 comprises 15 residues. CDR3 nucleotides: TGTGCCAGCAGCCAGCGGACGCAGGGGAAATCACCCCTCCACTTT. Translated: CASSQRTQGKSPLHF.

The chain links TRBV27 to TRBJ2-5; no reliable D call. CDR1 and CDR2 from the germline V gene are MNHEY and SMNVEV (reference sequence). CDR3 size: 13 residues. Trimming took 0 bases from V and 0 from J, leaving 2 bases between them. The CDR3 DNA reads as TGTGCCAGCAGTTTATCCTACCAAGAGACCCAGTACTTC. It yields the protein CASSLSYQETQYF.

The chain joins TRBV4-1 to TRBJ1-2, with 7 bases lining up with TRBD1. CDR1 and CDR2 from the germline V gene are MGHRA and YSYEKL. The CDR3 is made up of 14 amino acids. J lost 8 bases, V lost 0 bases, and 6 bases had no gene match. CDR3 loop: CASSQDFRGLGYTF. CDR3 bases: TGCGCCAGCAGCCAAGATTTTAGGGGGCTGGGCTACACCTTC.

The V and J genes are TRBV30 and TRBJ2-7; D may be TRBD2 (5 bases). V dropped 5 bases and J dropped 0 bases, with 5 bases sitting between them. Germline V gene sequence: CDR1 GTSNPN, CDR2 SVGIG (reference sequence). CDR3 length: 11 amino acids. CDR3 amino acids: CAWGSSYEQYF. The CDR3 DNA sequence: TGTGCCTGGGGGAGCTCCTACGAGCAGTACTTC.

The chain employs TRBV20-1 and TRBJ2-1; TRBD2 is a possible D gene (6 bases). V lost 1 base and J lost 7, with 11 bases in between. Germline lookup yields CDR1 DFQATT and CDR2 SNEGSKA (reference sequence). This CDR3 contains 13 residues. CDR3 loop: CSARAPTRNEQFF. CDR3 sequence (DNA): TGCAGTGCTAGAGCCCCGACTAGGAATGAGCAGTTCTTC.

The chain joins TRBV27 to TRBJ2-7; TRBD2 might be the D (5 bases). V was pared by 2 bases and J by 3 bases, with 11 bases between. Germline V gives CDR1 MNHEY, CDR2 SMNVEV (reference sequence). The CDR3 totals 14 residues. The CDR3 DNA sequence: TGTGCCAGCAGTTTAGTTGGAGGCCTCTACGAGCAGTACTTC. Translating gives CASSLVGGLYEQYF.

The genes are TRBV5-6 and TRBJ2-6; D tentatively fits TRBD1 or TRBD2 (5 bases each). CDR1 and CDR2 from the germline V gene are SGHDT and YYEEEE. CDR3 size: 15 residues. Trimming cost V 5 bases and J 2 bases, with 11 bases left between them. The CDR3 protein is CASRFGDPGANVLTF. In DNA, the CDR3 is TGTGCCAGCAGATTCGGGGACCCTGGGGCCAACGTCCTGACTTTC. The full variable domain, rest sourced from reference TRBV5-6 and TRBJ2-6, is DAGVTQSPTHLIKTRGQQVTLRCSPKSGHDTVSWYQQALGQGPQFIFQYYEEEERQRGNFPDRFSGHQFPNYSSELNVNALLLGDSALYLCASRFGDPGANVLTFGAGSRLTVL.

V is TRBV6-1 and J is TRBJ2-7; 7 positions agree with TRBD1. Unmatched junction bases numbered 0, after V lost 1 base and J lost 0 bases. CDR3 size: 14 residues. Germline CDR1 MNHNS, CDR2 SASEGT. CDR3 sequence (DNA): TGTGCCAGCAGTGAAGGGGACAGCTCCTACGAGCAGTACTTC. Encoded protein: CASSEGDSSYEQYF.

This chain links TRBV20-1 with TRBJ2-7; D remains unclear. CDR3 length equals 13 residues. With 0 bases removed from V and 2 bases from J, the gap between germline ends came to 8 bases. Germline CDR1 is DFQATT and CDR2 is SNEGSKA (reference sequence). The CDR3 region has the DNA TGCAGTGCTAGAGATCCGGCCGCCTACGAGCAGTACTTC. This gives the protein CSARDPAAYEQYF.

The rearrangement links TRBV4-1 to TRBJ1-1; perhaps TRBD1 as D (5 bases). CDR1 and CDR2 (germline): MGHRA, YSYEKL. The V and J ends lost 1 base and 7 bases respectively, with 10 bases between them. The CDR3 extends over 13 amino acids. Here the CDR3 reads CASSQVTGIEAFF. The CDR3 nucleotides are TGCGCCAGCAGCCAAGTAACAGGCATTGAAGCTTTCTTT.

J is TRBJ1-4 and V is TRBV4-1; 7 bases line up with TRBD1. Trimming took 4 bases from V and 8 from J; bases not matched to a gene: 10. The CDR3 runs 15 residues. Germline-derived CDR1 and CDR2 are MGHRA and YSYEKL. CDR3 residues: CASSPRGGEWEKLFF. The CDR3 nucleotides are TGCGCCAGCAGCCCCAGGGGGGGGGAATGGGAAAAACTGTTTTTT.